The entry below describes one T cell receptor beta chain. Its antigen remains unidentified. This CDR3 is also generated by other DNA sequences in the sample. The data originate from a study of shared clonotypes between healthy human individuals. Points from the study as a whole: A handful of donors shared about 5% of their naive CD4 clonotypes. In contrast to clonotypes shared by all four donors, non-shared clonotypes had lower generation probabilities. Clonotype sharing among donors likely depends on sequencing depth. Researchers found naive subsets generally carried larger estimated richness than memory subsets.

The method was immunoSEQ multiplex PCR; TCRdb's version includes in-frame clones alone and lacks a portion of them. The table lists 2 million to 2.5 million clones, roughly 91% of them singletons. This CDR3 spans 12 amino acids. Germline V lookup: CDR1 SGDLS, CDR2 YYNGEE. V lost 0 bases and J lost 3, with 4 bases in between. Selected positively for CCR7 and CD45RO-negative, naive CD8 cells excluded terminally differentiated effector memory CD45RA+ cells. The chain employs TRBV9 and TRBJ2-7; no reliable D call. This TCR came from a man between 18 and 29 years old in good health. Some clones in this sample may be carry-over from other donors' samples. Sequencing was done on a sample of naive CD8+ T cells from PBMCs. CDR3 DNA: TGTGCCAGCAGCGTAGATGGCTACGAGCAGTACTTC. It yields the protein CASSVDGYEQYF.